This TCR beta chain appears in the sequencing data of a study of T cell responses to AZD1222 COVID-19 vaccine. As to this clone: Its target is unknown.

Study-wide results and limits: Baseline seropositivity occurred in only 5 to 7 AZD1222 recipients.

Repertoires were generated with immunoSEQ multiplex PCR, while TCRdb's copy carries only in-frame clones and drops some. Among about 180,000 clones listed, more than 75% were seen once. V was pared by 4 bases and J by 6 bases, with 14 bases between. This CDR3 region has 13 residues. CDR1 and CDR2 (germline): SGDLS, YYNGEE. The rearrangement joins TRBV9 to TRBJ2-7; possible D gene TRBD1, 6 bases. The sequencing here drew on peripheral blood, taken 28 days after the second AZD1222 dose. This receptor was identified in an adult who received the AZD1222 COVID-19 vaccine. CDR3 bases: TGTGCCAGCAGCACCACAGGGCCTGGCGAGCAGTACTTC. It codes for CASSTTGPGEQYF.